The entry that follows covers one T cell receptor (beta chain) sequence. The antigen remains unidentified. Germline assignment: CDR1 MNHNY and CDR2 SVGAGI (reference sequence). V gave up 2 bases and J gave up 6 bases, with 8 bases separating them. This CDR3 has 12 residues. The data originate from a study of cytomegalovirus exposure and HLA in healthy donors. In the PCR, 60 Vbeta and 13 Jbeta primers were used. In the authors' methods: Roughly 9.9 million shared chains were among the roughly 80 million unique TCR beta chains that a later analysis counted. Clones were read by immunoSEQ multiplex PCR, and TCRdb kept only the in-frame ones, dropping some. The V and J calls and clone size come from that table; D and trimming were worked out from the DNA. This sample's table reports approximately 110,000 clones. Overall study results and limits: The authors excluded some V segments, including TRBV6-2 and TRBV6-3, as indistinguishable.

The chain combines TRBV6-6 with TRBJ2-7; possible D gene TRBD1, 5 bases. This TCR was recovered from a middle-aged man in good health and CMV-seronegative. The sequenced material came from PBMCs. Here the CDR3 reads CASSYPQGEQYF. As DNA, the CDR3 is TGTGCCAGCAGTTACCCCCAGGGCGAGCAGTACTTC.